This TCR beta chain came from a study of blood T cell repertoires in COVID-19 (dated by TCRdb to 2018 to 2021). In terms of the full investigation: Samples covering the acute and convalescent phases of COVID-19 were provided by collaborators in the United States, Italy and Spain. Subjects who had been exposed to COVID-19, were actively infected with it, or had recovered from it provided the deeply sampled blood TCRbeta repertoires that made up the dataset. Sample metadata almost always included a de-identified subject ID, COVID-19 status, age in years and sex. Samples came from the ongoing ImmuneRACE study (first 160 participants) plus 1,254 subjects from 6 global collaborators. The prospective study material was composed of cDNA or gDNA derived from T cells, B-cell-depleted T cells, or PBMCs. Where HLA class I and class II types were available, the types were taken from metadata supplied by the sample provider, not from assay-based typing. The repertoires were released in a freely available public database intended as a resource for research on the immune response to SARS-CoV-2.

What the work shows at the level of the full study, not this receptor alone: How much clinical and demographic metadata was included differed by source and by participant, and the metadata was provided uncurated.

CDR1 is given as LNHDA and CDR2 as SQIVND, both from the germline V gene (reference sequence). The CDR3 runs 14 residues from the cysteine to the phenylalanine. Only CDR3 DNA is held: 42 bases, read in frame from base 1. Deletion took 1 base off V and 8 bases off J, with a span of 14 bases between the germline ends. Enrolling through a virtual design, the prospective study's participants ranged in age from roughly 18 to 95 years and lived across 24 United States geographic areas. In the prospective study, participants were assigned to cohorts based on the clinical history participants reported in a screening survey and a study questionnaire. Recovered participants in ImmuneRACE Cohort 3 were defined by two consecutive negative NP/OP PCR tests, clearance by a healthcare professional, or resolution of symptoms. In the prospective study, mobile phlebotomists collected whole blood, serum and a nasopharyngeal or oropharyngeal swab from each participant. Additional blood draws and questionnaires over an approximately two-month period could optionally be provided by prospective study participants. Prospective study blood samples were shipped either frozen or at room temperature before DNA extraction.

TCRbeta CDR3 regions were amplified from genomic DNA using the immunoSEQ Assay, a bias-controlled multiplex PCR. The published analysis was carried out like this. Within the assay, amplification of reference gene primers was used to estimate how many nucleated cells each sample contained. Sequence reads were collapsed and filtered to measure the absolute abundance of every unique TCRbeta CDR3 rearrangement. Productive Simpson clonality was computed per sample as the square root of Simpson's diversity index over productive rearrangements. Held by TCRdb, this immuneACCESS table contains in-frame sequences only and omits some clones. Under half of the omission traces to an unresolved V gene where checked; the cause of the rest is unknown. V and J calls and clone size are as listed in that table; D and trimming were resolved from the DNA. The sample table contains approximately 290,000 clones; only one count was recorded for approximately 85% of them. The top ten clonotypes cover 4.3% of the sample.

The table lists this clone with a few counts. The antigen it recognizes is unknown. Base qualities are missing; no much larger clone stands one base away. Sequenced sample: PBMCs or T cells enriched from blood (not recorded which). The receptor was derived from a woman aged 25-40 years who had recovered from COVID-19. The chain is encoded by TRBV19 joined to TRBJ1-2; no confident D gene assignment can be made. The encoded CDR3 is CASSIAQPGSGYTF. At the DNA level, the sequence is TGTGCCAGTAGTATAGCTCAACCTGGGAGCGGCTACACCTTC.